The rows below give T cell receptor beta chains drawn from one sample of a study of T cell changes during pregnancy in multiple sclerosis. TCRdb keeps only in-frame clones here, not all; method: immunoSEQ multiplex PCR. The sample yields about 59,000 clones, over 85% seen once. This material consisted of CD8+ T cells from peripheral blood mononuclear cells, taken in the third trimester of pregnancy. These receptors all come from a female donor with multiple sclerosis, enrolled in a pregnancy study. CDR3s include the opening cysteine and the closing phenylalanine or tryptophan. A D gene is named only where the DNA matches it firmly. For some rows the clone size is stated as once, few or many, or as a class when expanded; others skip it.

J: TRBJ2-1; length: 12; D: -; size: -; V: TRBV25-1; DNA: TGTGCCAGCAGTGTAGACTCGAGGGAGCAGTTCTTC; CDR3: CASSVDSREQFF
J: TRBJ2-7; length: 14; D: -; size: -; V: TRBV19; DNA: TGTGCCAGTAGTATTTGGGACACCTCCTACGAGCAGTACTTC; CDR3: CASSIWDTSYEQYF
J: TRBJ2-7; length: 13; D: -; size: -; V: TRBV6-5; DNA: TGTGCCAGCAGTAATCGGGAGCCCTACGAGCAGTACTTC; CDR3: CASSNREPYEQYF
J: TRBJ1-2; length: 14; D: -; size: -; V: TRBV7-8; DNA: TGTGCCAGCAGCCCCGACAGCCGGGCATATGGCTACACCTTC; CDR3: CASSPDSRAYGYTF
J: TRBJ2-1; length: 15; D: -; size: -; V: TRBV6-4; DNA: TGTGCCAGCAGTGACAAGCGGGCCCCCTACAATGAGCAGTTCTTC; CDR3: CASSDKRAPYNEQFF
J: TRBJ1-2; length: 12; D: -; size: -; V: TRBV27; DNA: TGTGCCAGCAGTTCCGGACAGTATGGCTACACCTTC; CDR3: CASSSGQYGYTF
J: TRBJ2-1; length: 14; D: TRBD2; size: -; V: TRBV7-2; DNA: TGTGCCAGCAGCTTAGCTAGCGGGTACAATGAGCAGTTCTTC; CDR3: CASSLASGYNEQFF
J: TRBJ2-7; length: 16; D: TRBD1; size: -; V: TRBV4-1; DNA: TGCGCCAGCAGCCAAGATGAGGCAGGGGGATTCTACGAGCAGTACTTC; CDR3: CASSQDEAGGFYEQYF
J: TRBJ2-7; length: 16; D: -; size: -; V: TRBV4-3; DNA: TGCGCCAGCAGCCAATATCTTGGGACACCTTCCTACGAGCAGTACTTC; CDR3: CASSQYLGTPSYEQYF
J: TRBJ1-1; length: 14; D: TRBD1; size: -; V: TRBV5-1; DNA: TGCGCCAGCAGCTCCGGGACAGGGGACACTGAAGCTTTCTTT; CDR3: CASSSGTGDTEAFF
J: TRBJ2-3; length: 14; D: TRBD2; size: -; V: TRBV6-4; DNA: TGTGCCAGCAGTGACTCGGCGGGAGCAGATACGCAGTATTTT; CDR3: CASSDSAGADTQYF
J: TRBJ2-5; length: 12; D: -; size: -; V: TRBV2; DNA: TGTGCCACCCTGGACAGCCAAGAGACCCAGTACTTC; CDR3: CATLDSQETQYF
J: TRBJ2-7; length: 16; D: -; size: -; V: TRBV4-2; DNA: TGTGCCAGCAGCCAAGAAAGCAGGAGCGGGTCCTACGAGCAGTACTTC; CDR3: CASSQESRSGSYEQYF
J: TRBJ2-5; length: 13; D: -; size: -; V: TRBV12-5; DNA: TGTGCTAGTGGTTTGTCGGTGGCGGGGGCGGCGAACTTC; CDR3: CASGLSVAGAANF
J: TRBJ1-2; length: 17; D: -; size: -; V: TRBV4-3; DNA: TGCGCCAGCAGCCAAGATATCACAGGGACCGAGAACTATGGCTACACCTTC; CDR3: CASSQDITGTENYGYTF
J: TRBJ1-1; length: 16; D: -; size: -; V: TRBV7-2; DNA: TGTGCCAGCAGCGTCTTTTCGACAGCTATGAACACTGAAGCTTTCTTT; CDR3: CASSVFSTAMNTEAFF
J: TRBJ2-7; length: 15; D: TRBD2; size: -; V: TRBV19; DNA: TGTGCCAGTAGTATGGGTAGCGGGGTAACCTACGAGCAGTACTTC; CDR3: CASSMGSGVTYEQYF
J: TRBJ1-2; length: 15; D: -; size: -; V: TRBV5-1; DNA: TGCGCCAGCAGCTTTACCGGGCAGGGCTCTTATGGCTACACCTTC; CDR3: CASSFTGQGSYGYTF
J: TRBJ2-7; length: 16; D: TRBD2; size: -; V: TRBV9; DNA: TGTGCCAGCAGCGACCAACTAGCGGGAGATTCTGGCGAGCAGTACTTC; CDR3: CASSDQLAGDSGEQYF
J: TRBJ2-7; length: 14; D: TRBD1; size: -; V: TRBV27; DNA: TGTGCCAGCAGTCGCGCAGGGGGCACGGGCGAGCAGTACTTC; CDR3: CASSRAGGTGEQYF
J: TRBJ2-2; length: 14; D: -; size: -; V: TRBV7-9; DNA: TGTGCCAGCACCCCCCCTAGTTGGACCGGGGAGCTGTTTTTT; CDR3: CASTPPSWTGELFF
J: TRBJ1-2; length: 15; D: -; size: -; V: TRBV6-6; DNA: TGTGCCAGCAGCCCAGGGTGGGGTCCTAACTATGGCTACACCTTC; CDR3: CASSPGWGPNYGYTF
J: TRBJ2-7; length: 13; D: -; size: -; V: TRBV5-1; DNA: TGCGCCAGCAGCTTAGGCCCAGGGGACGAGCAGTACTTC; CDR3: CASSLGPGDEQYF
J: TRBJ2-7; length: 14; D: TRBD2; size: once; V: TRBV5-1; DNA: TGCGCCAGCAGCTTGGTGGGGGGGACCTACGAGCAGTACTTC; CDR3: CASSLVGGTYEQYF
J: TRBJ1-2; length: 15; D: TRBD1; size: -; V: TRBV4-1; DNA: TGCGCCAGCAGCCCGGGGGAGACAGGGGGTAGCGGCTACACCTTC; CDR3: CASSPGETGGSGYTF
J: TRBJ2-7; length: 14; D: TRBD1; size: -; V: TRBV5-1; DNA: TGCGCCAGCAGCCCAGGACAGGGGGCTTACGAGCAGTACTTC; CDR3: CASSPGQGAYEQYF
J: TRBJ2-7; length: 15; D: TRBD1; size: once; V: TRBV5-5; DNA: TGTGCCAGCAGCTTGCGCGGGACAGGGCAACTCGAGCAGTACTTC; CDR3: CASSLRGTGQLEQYF
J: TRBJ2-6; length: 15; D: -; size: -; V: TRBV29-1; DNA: TGCAGCGTTGTGGGCGGGGAAACTGGGGCCAACGTCCTGACTTTC; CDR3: CSVVGGETGANVLTF
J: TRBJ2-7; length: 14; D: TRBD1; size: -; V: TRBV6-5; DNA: TGTGCCAGCAGCGGACAGGCCCTCTCCTACGAGCAGTACTTC; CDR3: CASSGQALSYEQYF
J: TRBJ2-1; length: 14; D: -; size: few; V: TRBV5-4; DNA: TGTGCCAGCAGCTTCCTCGGGAGTTACAATGAGCAGTTCTTC; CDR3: CASSFLGSYNEQFF
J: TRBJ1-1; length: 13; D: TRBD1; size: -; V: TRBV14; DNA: TGTGCCAGCAGCCCCCGGGACAGTACTGAAGCTTTCTTT; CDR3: CASSPRDSTEAFF
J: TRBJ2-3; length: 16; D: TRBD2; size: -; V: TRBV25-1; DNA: TGTGCCAGCAGTAACCCTTATGCGGGAGACGCAGATACGCAGTATTTT; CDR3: CASSNPYAGDADTQYF
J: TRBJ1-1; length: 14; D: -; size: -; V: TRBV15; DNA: TGTGCCACCAGCAGAGACCGCGGCAGCTCCGAAGCTTTCTTT; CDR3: CATSRDRGSSEAFF
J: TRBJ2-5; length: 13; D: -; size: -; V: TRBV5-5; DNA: TGTGCCAGCAGCCAGACAGTAGGAGAGACCCAGTACTTC; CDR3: CASSQTVGETQYF
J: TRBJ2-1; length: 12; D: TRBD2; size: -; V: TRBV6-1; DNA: TGTGCCAGCGGGAGGGCCCACAATGAGCAGTTCTTC; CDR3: CASGRAHNEQFF
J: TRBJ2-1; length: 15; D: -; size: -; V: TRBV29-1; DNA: TGCAGCGTTGTGGGTGGGACTCTCTCCTACAATGAGCAGTTCTTC; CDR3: CSVVGGTLSYNEQFF
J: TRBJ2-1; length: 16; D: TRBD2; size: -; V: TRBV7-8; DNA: TGTGCCAGCAGCTCCCTAGCGGGAAGCTCCTACAATGAGCAGTTCTTC; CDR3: CASSSLAGSSYNEQFF
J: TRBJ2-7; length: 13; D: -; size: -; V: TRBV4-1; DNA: TGCGCCAGCAGCCAAGTGGGCGGGTACGAGCAGTACTTC; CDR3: CASSQVGGYEQYF
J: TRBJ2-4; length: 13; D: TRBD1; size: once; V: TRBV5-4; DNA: TGTGCCAGCAGCTCAGGACAGGAAAACATTCAGTACTTC; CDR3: CASSSGQENIQYF
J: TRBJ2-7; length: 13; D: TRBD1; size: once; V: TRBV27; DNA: TGTGCCAGCACTCACCCGGGACAGGGTCTCTTATACTTC; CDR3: CASTHPGQGLLYF
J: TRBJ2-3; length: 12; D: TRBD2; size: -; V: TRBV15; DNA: TGTGCCACCAGCTGGACTAGCTGGTTACAGTATTTT; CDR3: CATSWTSWLQYF
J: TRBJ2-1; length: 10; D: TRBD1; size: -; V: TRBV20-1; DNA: TGCAGCCTCGGACAGGGTGAGCAGTTCTTC; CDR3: CSLGQGEQFF
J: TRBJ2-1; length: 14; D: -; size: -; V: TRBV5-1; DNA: TGCGCCAGCAGCCCTGAACTAGCCCGCAGTGAGCAGTTCTTC; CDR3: CASSPELARSEQFF
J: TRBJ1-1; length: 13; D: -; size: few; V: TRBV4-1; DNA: TGCGCCAGCAGCCACTACTACAGGGAGATGGCTTTCTTT; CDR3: CASSHYYREMAFF
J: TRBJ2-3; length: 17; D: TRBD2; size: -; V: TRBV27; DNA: TGTGCCAGCACGGGAGGTAGCTGGACTCATTCGGTAGATACGCAGTATTTT; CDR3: CASTGGSWTHSVDTQYF
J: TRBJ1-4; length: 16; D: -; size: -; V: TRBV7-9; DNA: TGTGCCAGCAGCACCTCACTTGCCCACAGGGAGGAAAAACTGTTTTTT; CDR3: CASSTSLAHREEKLFF
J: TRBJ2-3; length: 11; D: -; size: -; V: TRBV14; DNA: TGTGCCAGCAGGTCCGCCGGTACGCAGTATTTT; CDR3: CASRSAGTQYF
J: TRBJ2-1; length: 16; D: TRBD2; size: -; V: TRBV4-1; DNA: TGCGCCTCCGGGACTAGCGGAGGGGCCCTCAACAATGAGCAGTTCTTC; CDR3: CASGTSGGALNNEQFF
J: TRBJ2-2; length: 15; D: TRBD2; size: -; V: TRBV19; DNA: TGTGCCAGTAGTATACTAGCGGAGCACACCGGGGAGCTGTTTTTT; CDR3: CASSILAEHTGELFF
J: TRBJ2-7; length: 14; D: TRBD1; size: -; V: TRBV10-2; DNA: TGCGCCAGCAGTGCGGGCGTGGACAGGGGGCGGCAGTACTTC; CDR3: CASSAGVDRGRQYF
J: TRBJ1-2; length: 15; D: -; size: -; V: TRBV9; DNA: TGTGCCAGCAGCGGCGGGCGGGGGCTGTACTATGGCTACACCTTC; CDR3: CASSGGRGLYYGYTF
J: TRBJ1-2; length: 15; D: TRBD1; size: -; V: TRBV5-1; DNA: TGCGCCAGCAGCGTAGGGACAGGGGACTTCTATGGCTACACCTTC; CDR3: CASSVGTGDFYGYTF
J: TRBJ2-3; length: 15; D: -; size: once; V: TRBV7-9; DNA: TGTGCCAGCAGCGATAGCGGATCAAACGGGGATACGCAGTATTTT; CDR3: CASSDSGSNGDTQYF
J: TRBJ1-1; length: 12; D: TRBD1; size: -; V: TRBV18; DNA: TGTGCCAGCAGGACAGGGAACACTGAAGCTTTCTTT; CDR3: CASRTGNTEAFF
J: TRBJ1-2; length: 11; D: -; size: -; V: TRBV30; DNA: TGTGCCTGGATCACCGGGTATGGCTACACCTTC; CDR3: CAWITGYGYTF